Each of the 3 T cell receptor beta chains below was sequenced from the same sample in a study of regulatory T cells in long-lasting Graves disease. Time point defined: persistent/refractory GD, antithyroid drugs over 5 years with positive TRAb. PBMC RNA served as the TCR library source. In building TCR beta libraries, iRepertoire HTBI primers were used together with Arm-PCR of CDR3 regions. TCRdb independently ran MiXCR on the multiplex PCR reads; one entry per CDR3 protein. The repertoire includes 400,000 to 500,000 distinct CDR3 sequences, 22% of them detected once, and under 15% sits in the top ten. Material: peripheral blood mononuclear cells (PBMCs), obtained when the disease was refractory, from a patient treated with antithyroid drugs. The source of these receptors is a female donor with Graves disease.

The J gene is TRBJ2-6, the V gene TRBV19; 8 nucleotides align to TRBD1. The CDR3 extends over 17 amino acids. The V gene's germline CDR1 is LNHDA and CDR2 SQIVND (reference sequence). V lost 4 bases to trimming and J lost 0 bases; unmatched junction nucleotides: 5. The CDR3 sequence is CASSRRQGSSGANVLTF. CDR3 nucleotide sequence: TGTGCCAGTAGTAGACGACAGGGGAGCTCTGGGGCCAACGTCCTGACTTTC. Full variable domain (rest looked up from reference TRBV19 and TRBJ2-6): DGGITQSPKYLFRKEGQNVTLSCEQNLNHDAMYWYRQDPGQGLRLIYYSQIVNDFQKGDIAEGYSVSREKKESFPLTVTSAQKNPTAFYLCASSRRQGSSGANVLTFGAGSRLTVL.

Ten or more counts support this clonotype. This chain connects TRBV6-2 or TRBV6-3 to TRBJ2-7; 13 positions agree with TRBD2. The length of the CDR3 is 17 residues. Looked up from germline, CDR1 is MNHEY and CDR2 is SVGEGT. The V segment lost 1 base and the J segment 5 bases; nucleotides outside the gene matches: 8. In nucleotides, the CDR3 is TGTGCCAGCAGTTACTTTAGAGGACTAGCGGGAGCACACGAGCAGTACTTC. Its translation: CASSYFRGLAGAHEQYF.

The chain has TRBV7-9 and TRBJ2-7, with D perhaps TRBD2 (5 bases). This CDR3 spans 16 amino acids. Germline V gives CDR1 SEHNR, CDR2 FQNEAQ (reference sequence). V lost 0 bases, J lost 3 bases, and 15 bases lay in between. In nucleotides, the CDR3 is TGTGCCAGCAGCTTAGCGGGGAGTGAAGAAGGCTACGAGCAGTACTTC. Translated, it gives CASSLAGSEEGYEQYF.